One sample yielded the 13 T cell receptor beta chains listed below, sequenced in a study of T-cell reconstitution after alpha-beta-depleted transplantation in children. Unique molecular identifiers were used to barcode this TCRbeta library. One entry per CDR3 protein results from TCRdb running MiXCR on the PCR reads. The sample lists about 91,000 distinct CDR3 sequences; 7% to 10% were seen once. The source material was PBMCs from the stem cell graft donor, sampled from the stem cell graft. Source of these receptors: a human donor who donated a stem cell graft to a child with congenital amegakaryocytic thrombocytopenia.

This clonotype occurred many times. This sequence joins TRBV9 and TRBJ1-2; a possible D gene is TRBD1 (5 bases). The CDR3 length is 12 residues. The V gene's germline CDR1 is SGDLS and CDR2 YYNGEE. Trimming removed 6 bases at V and 4 bases at J, with 10 bases between. The CDR3 nucleotides are TGTGCCAGCAAGAGGGGAATCTATGGCTACACCTTC. This codes for CASKRGIYGYTF.

This clonotype was seen ten or more times. The rearrangement joins TRBV5-1 to TRBJ2-2; D uncertain. Germline CDR1 SGHRS, CDR2 YFSETQ. This CDR3 spans 13 amino acids. The V end was cut by 4 bases, the J end by 2 bases, with 6 bases between. The CDR3 region has the DNA TGCGCCAGCAGCCTCGACAACACCGGGGAGCTGTTTTTT. It specifies CASSLDNTGELFF.

This clonotype was counted ten times or more. The chain carries TRBV5-1 and TRBJ2-2, with D maybe TRBD1 (6 bases). Germline V gene sequence: CDR1 SGHRS, CDR2 YFSETQ. The CDR3 totals 16 residues. The germline V and J ends were trimmed by 4 bases and 2 bases, with 15 bases remaining between them. The CDR3 nucleotides read TGCGCCAGCAGCCCTCAGGGGACCCAAAACACCGGGGAGCTGTTTTTT. This sequence encodes CASSPQGTQNTGELFF.

This clonotype was counted many times. The rearrangement links TRBV28 to TRBJ2-7; D is perhaps TRBD2 (6 bases). V lost 1 base to trimming and J lost 6 bases, with 13 bases between them. Germline-derived CDR1 and CDR2 are MDHEN and SYDVKM. The CDR3 has 14 residues. CDR3 sequence reads: CASSLSTGVLEQYF. In nucleotides, the CDR3 is TGTGCCAGCAGTTTATCAACGGGAGTGCTCGAGCAGTACTTC.

The chain combines TRBV30 with TRBJ1-4; the D is unclear. Trimming removed 2 bases at V and 7 bases at J, with 14 bases between. Germline values: CDR1 GTSNPN, CDR2 SVGIG (reference sequence). The CDR3 covers 14 residues. The CDR3 DNA follows: TGTGCCTGGAGTTCTGGAGGGCGACCTGAAAAACTGTTTTTT. Translating it yields CAWSSGGRPEKLFF.

This clonotype was counted at least ten times. This rearrangement joins TRBV20-1 to TRBJ2-2; the D gene is possibly TRBD1 (5 bases). This CDR3 has 13 amino acids. Looked up from germline, CDR1 is DFQATT and CDR2 is SNEGSKA (reference sequence). V was trimmed by 4 bases and J by 6 bases, leaving 12 bases between them. CDR3 sequence reads: CSAISRGAGELFF. DNA of the CDR3: TGCAGTGCTATAAGTAGGGGTGCCGGGGAGCTGTTTTTT.

This clonotype was found many times. The V and J genes are TRBV12-3 or TRBV12-4 and TRBJ2-1; no clear D gene. The CDR3 totals 12 residues. V gave up 3 bases and J gave up 8 bases, with 8 bases separating them. The CDR3, as DNA: TGTGCCAGCAGTTTTATCAGCGATGAGCAGTTCTTC. This codes for CASSFISDEQFF.

In its sample, this clonotype was seen many times. The chain is built from TRBV12-3 or TRBV12-4 and TRBJ1-2; 8 positions agree with TRBD1. This CDR3 contains 16 residues. J was trimmed by 4 bases and V by 3 bases; bases with no gene match: 10. This CDR3 reads CASSLMQGALSYGYTF. In DNA form, the CDR3 reads TGTGCCAGCAGTTTGATGCAGGGGGCGCTTAGCTATGGCTACACCTTC.

This clonotype was detected only once. Here the CDR3 omits its conserved ending phenylalanine or tryptophan, so a read error is the likely source. V gene TRBV10-3 combines with J gene TRBJ1-2, with 9 bases aligning to TRBD1. Germline CDR1 and CDR2: ENHRY and SYGVKD. The CDR3 sequence is 12 residues long. V lost 8 bases and J lost 8; bases outside the gene matches: 6. This CDR3 is CAIGGQGQGYTL. The CDR3 DNA sequence: TGTGCCATCGGTGGACAGGGGCAAGGCTACACCTTG.

This clonotype was recorded many times. The chain has TRBV7-9 and TRBJ2-3; D not resolved. Germline CDR1 reads SEHNR; CDR2 reads FQNEAQ (reference sequence). CDR3 length equals 16 residues. V dropped 1 base and J dropped 3 bases, with 14 bases sitting between them. The CDR3 region is CASSLVTGSVTDTQYF. The CDR3 DNA sequence: TGTGCCAGCAGCTTAGTGACTGGTTCTGTGACAGATACGCAGTATTTT.

There are many counts of this clonotype. The rearrangement joins TRBV14 to TRBJ2-7; D unresolved. Germline loops: CDR1 SGHDN, CDR2 FVKESK. Trimming cost V 2 bases and J 3 bases, with 8 bases left between them. The CDR3 sequence is 13 residues long. Here the CDR3 DNA reads TGTGCCAGCAGCCAAAGCATAGGCTACGAGCAGTACTTC. It specifies CASSQSIGYEQYF.

This clonotype was seen at least ten times. The rearrangement links TRBV10-3 to TRBJ2-3, with TRBD2 identical over 8 bases. Germline V CDR1 and CDR2: ENHRY, SYGVKD. After removal of 2 bases from V and 8 bases from J, the junction contained 9 bases not matched to a gene. The CDR3 runs 15 residues. In DNA form, the CDR3 reads TGTGCCATCAGTGAGAACCTAGCGGGTCTTGGTACGCAGTATTTT. Its translation is CAISENLAGLGTQYF.

This clonotype was seen ten or more times. The chain couples TRBV7-9 to TRBJ1-4; tentative D call: TRBD1 (6 bases). The CDR3 consists of 14 residues. Trimming left V 5 bases short and J 6 bases short, with 13 bases between. Germline CDR1 is SEHNR and CDR2 is FQNEAQ (reference sequence). CDR3 in amino acids: CASSRDRTHEKLFF. As DNA, the CDR3 is TGTGCCAGCAGCCGAGACAGGACCCATGAAAAACTGTTTTTT.